A selection of T cell receptor beta chains follows, all from one sample in a study of cytomegalovirus exposure and HLA in healthy donors. Clones were read by immunoSEQ multiplex PCR, and TCRdb kept only the in-frame ones, dropping some. Here the sample spans 55,000 to 70,000 clones, around 83% being singletons. Sequenced material: PBMCs. These receptors were obtained from a human donor in good health. Both conserved end residues are part of each CDR3. Each record gives: J gene, V gene, D gene, clone size, CDR3 protein, CDR3 DNA. A D gene is named only where the DNA matches it firmly. Rows may omit the clone size; those that give it use once, few, many or a size class.

J: TRBJ2-1
V: TRBV2
D: .
size: .
CDR3: CASVQYNEQFF
DNA: TGTGCCAGCGTCCAGTACAATGAGCAGTTCTTC

J: TRBJ2-7
V: TRBV4-3
D: .
size: .
CDR3: CASSQVQGTFSYEQYF
DNA: TGCGCCAGCAGCCAAGTGCAGGGTACGTTCAGCTACGAGCAGTACTTC

J: TRBJ2-1
V: TRBV7-3
D: .
size: .
CDR3: CASSHGGDNEQFF
DNA: TGTGCCAGCAGCCACGGGGGAGACAATGAGCAGTTCTTC

J: TRBJ2-7
V: TRBV7-2
D: .
size: .
CDR3: CASSLNGGQGLYEQYF
DNA: TGTGCCAGCAGCTTAAACGGTGGTCAGGGTCTCTACGAGCAGTACTTC

J: TRBJ1-2
V: TRBV6-6
D: .
size: .
CDR3: CASREGSSSYGYTF
DNA: TGTGCCAGCAGGGAGGGAAGTTCGAGTTATGGCTACACCTTC

J: TRBJ1-1
V: TRBV27
D: TRBD1
size: .
CDR3: CASSKTGTGLMNTEAFF
DNA: TGTGCCAGCAGTAAAACCGGGACAGGGCTGATGAACACTGAAGCTTTCTTT

J: TRBJ1-1
V: TRBV7-3
D: .
size: .
CDR3: CASSPDTDTEAFF
DNA: TGTGCCAGCAGCCCAGACACGGACACTGAAGCTTTCTTT

J: TRBJ1-2
V: TRBV5-4
D: TRBD1
size: .
CDR3: CASSSGTGVGDYGYTF
DNA: TGTGCCAGCAGCAGTGGGACAGGGGTTGGCGACTATGGCTACACCTTC

J: TRBJ2-1
V: TRBV6-5
D: TRBD2
size: .
CDR3: CASSLLAGLYNEQFF
DNA: TGTGCCAGCAGTTTACTAGCGGGACTCTACAATGAGCAGTTCTTC

J: TRBJ1-2
V: TRBV28
D: .
size: .
CDR3: CASSYTGTHYGYTF
DNA: TGTGCCAGCAGTTATACAGGGACCCACTATGGCTACACCTTC

J: TRBJ2-7
V: TRBV7-2
D: TRBD2
size: .
CDR3: CASSLAFRTSAAYEQYF
DNA: TGTGCCAGCAGCTTAGCGTTTCGGACTAGCGCAGCCTACGAGCAGTACTTC

J: TRBJ2-3
V: TRBV11-2
D: .
size: .
CDR3: CASSRLGGTADTQYF
DNA: TGTGCCAGCAGCCGCCTAGGTGGGACTGCAGATACGCAGTATTTT

J: TRBJ1-2
V: TRBV28
D: .
size: .
CDR3: CASSPSTGGGYTF
DNA: TGTGCCAGCAGCCCATCCACCGGGGGTGGCTACACCTTC

J: TRBJ2-5
V: TRBV20-1
D: .
size: few
CDR3: CSARPPETQYF
DNA: TGCAGTGCCAGGCCCCCGGAGACCCAGTACTTC

J: TRBJ1-1
V: TRBV18
D: .
size: once
CDR3: CAIPGEAGEAFF
DNA: TGTGCCATCCCGGGGGAGGCGGGTGAAGCTTTCTTT

J: TRBJ1-6
V: TRBV4-3
D: .
size: .
CDR3: CASSQDWRTAENSPLHF
DNA: TGCGCCAGCAGCCAAGATTGGAGGACAGCGGAAAATTCACCCCTCCACTTT

J: TRBJ2-7
V: TRBV7-2
D: TRBD1
size: few
CDR3: CASSLGGSGTGGDEQYF
DNA: TGTGCCAGCAGCTTAGGGGGTTCTGGGACAGGGGGAGACGAGCAGTACTTC

J: TRBJ1-1
V: TRBV27
D: .
size: .
CDR3: CASSFSQGNTEAFF
DNA: TGTGCCAGCAGTTTCTCGCAGGGGAACACTGAAGCTTTCTTT

J: TRBJ1-4
V: TRBV19
D: .
size: .
CDR3: CASTSPSAGGEKLFF
DNA: TGTGCCAGTACGTCACCCTCAGCGGGTGGAGAAAAACTGTTTTTT

J: TRBJ2-1
V: TRBV10-2
D: TRBD1
size: .
CDR3: CASRRPGQGRNEQFF
DNA: TGCGCCAGCAGGCGACCGGGACAGGGGAGAAATGAGCAGTTCTTC

J: TRBJ2-7
V: TRBV10-3
D: TRBD2
size: .
CDR3: CAISEVGGRAYEQYF
DNA: TGTGCCATCAGTGAAGTTGGCGGGAGAGCCTACGAGCAGTACTTC

J: TRBJ1-2
V: TRBV28
D: .
size: .
CDR3: CCVYSNYGYTF
DNA: TGTTGTGTGTATTCTAACTATGGCTACACCTTC

J: TRBJ2-2
V: TRBV5-6
D: .
size: .
CDR3: CASSFGGRSGELFF
DNA: TGTGCCAGCAGCTTCGGGGGGCGCAGCGGGGAGCTGTTTTTT

J: TRBJ1-1
V: TRBV7-3
D: .
size: .
CDR3: CASSLFGGEAFF
DNA: TGTGCCAGCAGCCTCTTCGGAGGTGAAGCTTTCTTT

J: TRBJ2-1
V: TRBV29-1
D: .
size: .
CDR3: CSVVLAVYNEQFF
DNA: TGCAGCGTTGTGTTAGCGGTATACAATGAGCAGTTCTTC

J: TRBJ2-2
V: TRBV19
D: TRBD2
size: .
CDR3: CASTKSGGMNTGELFF
DNA: TGTGCCAGTACGAAAAGCGGGGGGATGAACACCGGGGAGCTGTTTTTT

J: TRBJ2-2
V: TRBV7-9
D: TRBD2
size: .
CDR3: CASSLLAGGSGELFF
DNA: TGTGCCAGCAGCTTGCTAGCGGGAGGGTCCGGGGAGCTGTTTTTT

J: TRBJ2-3
V: TRBV29-1
D: .
size: .
CDR3: CSVEDLVREWSTDTQYF
DNA: TGCAGCGTTGAAGATCTTGTACGGGAGTGGAGCACAGATACGCAGTATTTT

J: TRBJ2-1
V: TRBV11-3
D: .
size: once
CDR3: CASSRSYNEQFF
DNA: TGTGCCAGCAGCCGGTCCTACAATGAGCAGTTCTTC

J: TRBJ1-1
V: TRBV7-2
D: TRBD1
size: .
CDR3: CASSRQGMNTEAFF
DNA: TGTGCCAGCAGCCGACAGGGGATGAACACTGAAGCTTTCTTT

J: TRBJ1-1
V: TRBV4-2
D: TRBD1
size: .
CDR3: CASRVQGVNTEAFF
DNA: TGTGCCAGCCGCGTACAGGGGGTGAACACTGAAGCTTTCTTT

J: TRBJ2-1
V: TRBV11-2
D: .
size: .
CDR3: CASSLWVASNEQFF
DNA: TGTGCCAGCAGCTTATGGGTCGCTAGCAATGAGCAGTTCTTC

J: TRBJ2-1
V: TRBV9
D: .
size: .
CDR3: CASSGIRDSSYNEQFF
DNA: TGTGCCAGCAGTGGAATTAGGGACTCTTCCTACAATGAGCAGTTCTTC

J: TRBJ2-1
V: TRBV7-9
D: TRBD2
size: .
CDR3: CASSPLAGAHNEQFF
DNA: TGTGCCAGCAGCCCACTAGCGGGGGCCCACAATGAGCAGTTCTTC

J: TRBJ2-5
V: TRBV18
D: .
size: .
CDR3: CASSPWGGNQETQYF
DNA: TGTGCCAGCTCACCATGGGGCGGCAACCAAGAGACCCAGTACTTC

J: TRBJ2-7
V: TRBV5-1
D: .
size: .
CDR3: CASSRTPTAISSYEQYF
DNA: TGCGCCAGCAGCAGAACACCTACAGCTATTAGCTCCTACGAGCAGTACTTC

J: TRBJ1-6
V: TRBV5-5
D: .
size: .
CDR3: CASSSGYGDASPLHF
DNA: TGTGCCAGCAGCTCAGGCTACGGGGATGCATCACCCCTCCACTTT

J: TRBJ2-1
V: TRBV7-3
D: .
size: .
CDR3: CASSRGGGPAYNEQFF
DNA: TGTGCCAGCAGCCGTGGCGGCGGTCCCGCTTACAATGAGCAGTTCTTC